This T cell receptor beta chain comes out of a study of cytomegalovirus exposure and HLA in healthy donors. Whole-study findings and limits: No immune exposure information besides CMV serostatus was available. Across donors, sequencing depth was assumed by presence/absence analyses to be roughly uniform. Evidence from a later analysis indicated that most CMV-associated TCR beta chains looked HLA-restricted. Later on, a genetic analysis was performed. It linked a missense variant in DCLRE1C with V- and J-gene trimming of TCR beta.

The CDR3 loop spans 11 amino acids. CDR1 and CDR2 from the germline V gene are SGHTA and FQGNSA. Vbeta (60) and Jbeta (13) primers were used in the PCR. Sequencing used immunoSEQ multiplex PCR; TCRdb keeps in-frame clones, though not all of them. Of approximately 150,000 clones detected, roughly 70% appear once; the ten largest clones hold approximately 3%. As for this clone: The target antigen is unknown. At one end, the junction sequence differs from germline, possibly due to a read error.

The sequence was collected from a male donor in good health and CMV-seronegative. V usage is TRBV7-2 and J usage is TRBJ2-4; D not certain. Sequencing input: PBMCs. The CDR3 nucleotides read TGTGCCAGCAGTGTTCGTAACAGTCAGTACTTC. This sequence encodes CASSVRNSQYF.